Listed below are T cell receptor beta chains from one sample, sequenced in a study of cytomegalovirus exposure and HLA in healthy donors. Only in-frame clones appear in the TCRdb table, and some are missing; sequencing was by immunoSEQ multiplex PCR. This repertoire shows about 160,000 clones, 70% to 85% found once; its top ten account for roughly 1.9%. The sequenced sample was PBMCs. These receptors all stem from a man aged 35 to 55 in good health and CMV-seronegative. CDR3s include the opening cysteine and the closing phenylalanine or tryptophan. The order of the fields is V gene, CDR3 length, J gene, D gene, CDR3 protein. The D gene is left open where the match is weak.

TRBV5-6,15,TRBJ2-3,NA,CASSLYKTLTDMQYF
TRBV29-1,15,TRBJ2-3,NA,CSVPLDSSPFDTQYF
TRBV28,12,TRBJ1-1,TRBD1,CASSSTGDEAFF
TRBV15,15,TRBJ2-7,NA,CATSRDPGFSYEQYF
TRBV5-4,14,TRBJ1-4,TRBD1,CASSQDRVNEKLFF
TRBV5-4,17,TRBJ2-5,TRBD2,CASSPPGGAGGPGTQYF
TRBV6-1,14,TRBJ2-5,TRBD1,CASSSGQGRETQYF
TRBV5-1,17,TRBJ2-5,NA,CASSLGGARIRQETQYF
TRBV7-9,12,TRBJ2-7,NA,CASSNTGYEQYF
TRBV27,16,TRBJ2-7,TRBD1,CASSLVGQGLSYEQYF
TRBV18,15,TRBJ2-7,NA,CASSQGKGSPYEQYF
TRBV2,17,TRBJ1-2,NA,CASSEQGSSRRNYGYTF
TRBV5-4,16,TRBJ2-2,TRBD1,CASSQGDRGPTGELFF
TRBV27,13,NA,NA,CASTPVSFYEQYF
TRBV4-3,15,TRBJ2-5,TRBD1,CASSQDSGTGETQYF
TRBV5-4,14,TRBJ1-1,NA,CASSQDTRDTEAFF
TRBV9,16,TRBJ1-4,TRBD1,CASSEPGQGKREKLFF
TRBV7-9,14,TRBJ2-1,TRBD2,CASSLTSVYNEQFF
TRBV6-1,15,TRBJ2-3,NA,CASSAWTQSADTQYF
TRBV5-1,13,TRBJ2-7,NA,CASSSGGSYEQYF
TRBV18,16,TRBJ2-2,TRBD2,CASSGTSGRVTGELFF
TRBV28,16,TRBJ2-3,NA,CASSLLARRSPDTQYF
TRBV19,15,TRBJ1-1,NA,CASSTEPRLFAEAFF
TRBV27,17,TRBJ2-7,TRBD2,CASSSWTSGRIPYEQYF
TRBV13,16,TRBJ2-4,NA,CASSLAGSQKRDIQYF
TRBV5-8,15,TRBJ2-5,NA,CASSLSQDSQETQYF
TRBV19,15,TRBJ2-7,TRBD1,CASSTQQGPTYEQYF
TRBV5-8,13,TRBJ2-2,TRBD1,CASSLNSRGKLFF
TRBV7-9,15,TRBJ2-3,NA,CASSLGERSTDTQYF
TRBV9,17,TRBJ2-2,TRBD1,CASSSPRQGANTGELFF
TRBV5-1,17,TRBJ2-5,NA,CASTNKREAVGQETQYF
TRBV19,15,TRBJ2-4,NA,CASNPRAIAKNIQYF
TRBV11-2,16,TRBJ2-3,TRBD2,CASSRRAGISTDTQYF
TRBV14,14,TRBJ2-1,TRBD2,CASSLSGIYNEQFF
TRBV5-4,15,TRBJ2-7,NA,CASSFMGGASYEQYF
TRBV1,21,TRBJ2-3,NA,CTSSQDRVEKRNNNHTDTQYF
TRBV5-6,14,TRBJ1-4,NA,CASSRVGEQEKLFF
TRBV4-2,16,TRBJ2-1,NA,CASSPALAASYNEQFF